A selection of T cell receptor beta chains follows, all from one sample in a study of shared clonotypes between healthy human individuals. Sequenced by immunoSEQ multiplex PCR; TCRdb stores in-frame clones only, minus some. The data show 950,000 to 1,100,000 clones, about 74% seen once. The specimen sequenced was memory CD4+ T cells sorted from blood. The receptors here all came from a man between 18 and 35 years old in good health. CDR3s include the opening cysteine and the closing phenylalanine or tryptophan. The D gene is left open where the match is weak. For some rows the clone size is stated as once, few or many, or as a class when expanded; others skip it.

TRBD2,-,TRBJ2-3,TRBV5-1,CASSLRTSQDTQYF,TGCGCCAGCAGCCTCCGGACTAGCCAAGATACGCAGTATTTT
TRBD2,-,TRBJ2-5,TRBV6-6,CATRTSQETQYF,TGTGCCACGAGGACTAGCCAAGAGACCCAGTACTTC
-,-,TRBJ1-2,TRBV2,CASNRDNYGYTF,TGTGCCAGCAACAGGGATAACTATGGCTACACCTTC
TRBD1,few,TRBJ2-2,TRBV19,CASSIGPGQITGELFF,TGTGCCAGTAGTATAGGACCGGGACAGATCACCGGGGAGCTGTTTTTT
-,-,TRBJ1-6,TRBV27,CASSLGQTIGNSPLHF,TGTGCCAGCAGTTTAGGTCAGACGATAGGGAATTCACCCCTCCACTTT
-,-,TRBJ1-1,TRBV28,CASTSAGEEAFF,TGTGCCAGCACCTCGGCTGGAGAAGAAGCTTTCTTT
-,-,TRBJ2-5,TRBV7-8,CASSLSRVLQKTQYF,TGTGCCAGCAGCTTGAGCCGGGTTCTGCAGAAGACCCAGTACTTC
-,-,TRBJ2-7,TRBV5-6,CASSPAWQGEQYF,TGTGCCAGCAGCCCGGCCTGGCAGGGGGAGCAGTACTTC
-,-,TRBJ2-3,TRBV7-2,CASSLLGDTQYF,TGTGCCAGCAGCCTTCTCGGAGATACGCAGTATTTT
TRBD1,-,TRBJ1-5,TRBV28,CASSSDRNQPQHF,TGTGCCAGCAGTTCGGACAGGAATCAGCCCCAGCATTTT
-,once,TRBJ1-5,TRBV6-1,CASSENRGGNQPQHF,TGTGCCAGCAGTGAAAATAGGGGGGGGAATCAGCCCCAGCATTTT
-,few,TRBJ1-1,TRBV7-9,CASKVGSAEAFF,TGTGCCAGCAAGGTAGGGAGCGCTGAAGCTTTCTTT
TRBD1,-,TRBJ1-4,TRBV18,CASSANQGAEKLFF,TGTGCCAGCTCAGCAAACCAGGGGGCTGAAAAACTGTTTTTT
-,-,TRBJ2-2,TRBV9,CASSVNWAGELFF,TGTGCCAGCAGCGTAAACTGGGCCGGGGAGCTGTTTTTT
-,-,TRBJ2-7,TRBV11-2,CASSWSRSYEQYF,TGTGCCAGCAGCTGGTCCAGGTCCTACGAGCAGTACTTC
-,once,TRBJ1-5,TRBV11-3,CASSSDTFSNQPQHF,TGTGCCAGCAGCTCGGATACCTTTAGCAATCAGCCCCAGCATTTT
-,-,TRBJ1-1,TRBV18,CASSPIRGTEAFF,TGTGCCAGCTCACCTATCAGGGGCACTGAAGCTTTCTTT
-,-,TRBJ2-3,TRBV9,CASSVEVETDTQYF,TGTGCCAGCAGCGTAGAGGTAGAAACAGATACGCAGTATTTT
-,-,TRBJ2-7,TRBV5-4,CASSSDTYEQYF,TGTGCCAGCAGCTCAGATACCTACGAGCAGTACTTC
-,-,TRBJ2-7,TRBV6-5,CASKNLAFNYEQYF,TGTGCCAGCAAAAATCTAGCGTTTAACTACGAGCAGTACTTC
TRBD1,-,TRBJ1-1,TRBV11-3,CASSLLTGEDTEAFF,TGTGCCAGCAGCTTACTGACAGGGGAGGACACTGAAGCTTTCTTT
-,-,TRBJ2-2,TRBV5-1,CASSFYEAGELFF,TGCGCCAGCAGCTTTTATGAGGCCGGGGAGCTGTTTTTT
-,-,TRBJ1-4,TRBV30,CAWSVRQGGEKLFF,TGTGCCTGGAGTGTCCGCCAGGGAGGTGAAAAACTGTTTTTT
TRBD2,-,TRBJ2-4,TRBV2,CASSMLELAGAKNIQYF,TGTGCCAGCTCTATGCTGGAACTAGCGGGAGCCAAAAACATTCAGTACTTC
TRBD1,-,TRBJ1-4,TRBV10-3,CATRSGTGDEKLFF,TGTGCCACCCGCTCCGGGACAGGGGATGAAAAACTGTTTTTT
-,-,TRBJ2-7,TRBV6-1,CASSGSSPLTYEQYF,TGTGCCAGCAGTGGGTCCAGTCCCCTTACCTACGAGCAGTACTTC
TRBD2,-,TRBJ2-3,TRBV4-3,CASSPYTTSGGADTQYF,TGCGCCAGCAGCCCCTACACTACTAGCGGGGGGGCAGATACGCAGTATTTT
-,-,TRBJ1-1,TRBV5-1,CASSPRTGPNTEAFF,TGCGCCAGCAGCCCACGCACCGGACCTAACACTGAAGCTTTCTTT
TRBD1,-,TRBJ2-7,TRBV6-5,CASGGQGSYEQYF,TGTGCCAGCGGGGGACAGGGCTCCTACGAGCAGTACTTC
-,-,TRBJ1-4,TRBV4-1,CASSQTENNEKLFF,TGCGCCAGCAGCCAGACAGAAAATAATGAAAAACTGTTTTTT
-,-,TRBJ1-1,TRBV10-1,CASSESTGAVGAFF,TGCGCCAGCAGTGAGTCGACGGGGGCGGTGGGCGCTTTCTTT
-,-,TRBJ1-5,TRBV25-1,CASSDSDSATQPQHF,TGTGCCAGCAGTGACTCCGACAGTGCCACTCAGCCCCAGCATTTT
-,-,TRBJ2-7,TRBV2,CASSDGRAGPYEQYF,TGTGCCAGCAGTGATGGCAGGGCGGGACCGTACGAGCAGTACTTC
-,-,TRBJ2-2,TRBV7-7,CASTNPPGELFF,TGTGCTAGCACCAATCCCCCCGGGGAGCTGTTTTTT
TRBD2,-,TRBJ2-1,TRBV5-1,CASSASGGQYNEQFF,TGCGCCAGCAGCGCAAGCGGGGGCCAATACAATGAGCAGTTCTTC
-,-,TRBJ1-2,TRBV6-5,CASTRDAVNYGYTF,TGTGCCAGCACCAGGGACGCGGTTAACTATGGCTACACCTTC